The following is a T cell receptor (beta chain) sequence with its context. This entry belongs to a study of blood T cell repertoires in COVID-19. Per the study methods: Amplifying reference gene primers gave estimates of nucleated cell counts. The method was immunoSEQ multiplex PCR; TCRdb's version includes in-frame clones alone and lacks a portion of them. The V and J calls and clone size were taken over from that table, and D and trimming were inferred from the DNA. Of about 140,000 clones in the sample, 85% to 90% are singletons; the top ten hold 2.5% to 3.5%. Trimming took 6 bases from V and 13 from J; bases not matched to a gene: 3. The CDR3 consists of 11 residues.

This TCR was recovered from a woman aged 60-75 years with active COVID-19. Sequenced sample: peripheral blood. The chain joins TRBV12-3 or TRBV12-4 to TRBJ1-6, with 7 bases that match TRBD1. CDR3 bases: TGTGCCAGCAGATCCAGGGGGCCCCTCCACTTT. This encodes CASRSRGPLHF.